This T cell receptor (beta chain) was identified during a study of blood T cell repertoires in COVID-19. Method: immunoSEQ multiplex PCR; TCRdb's copy keeps in-frame clones and lacks some. This table holds 90,000 to 100,000 clones, around 89% found once. Trimming stripped 8 bases from V and 1 base from J, with 11 bases between. The CDR3 is 13 residues long. Germline V gene lookup returns CDR1 KGHSH and CDR2 LQKENI. J is TRBJ1-1 and V is TRBV18; D unclear. The TCR sequence derives from a man in his fifties or sixties with COVID-19, enrolled during active disease. Sequencing input: peripheral blood. The CDR3 sequence: CASTPIGNTEAFF. CDR3 nucleotide sequence: TGTGCCAGCACCCCTATTGGGAACACTGAAGCTTTCTTT. The full variable domain, in which reference TRBV18 and TRBJ1-1 provide the parts outside the CDR3, is NAGVMQNPRHLVRRRGQEARLRCSPMKGHSHVYWYRQLPEEGLKFMVYLQKENIIDESGMPKERFSAEFPKEGPSILRIQQVVRGDSAAYFCASTPIGNTEAFFGQGTRLTVV.